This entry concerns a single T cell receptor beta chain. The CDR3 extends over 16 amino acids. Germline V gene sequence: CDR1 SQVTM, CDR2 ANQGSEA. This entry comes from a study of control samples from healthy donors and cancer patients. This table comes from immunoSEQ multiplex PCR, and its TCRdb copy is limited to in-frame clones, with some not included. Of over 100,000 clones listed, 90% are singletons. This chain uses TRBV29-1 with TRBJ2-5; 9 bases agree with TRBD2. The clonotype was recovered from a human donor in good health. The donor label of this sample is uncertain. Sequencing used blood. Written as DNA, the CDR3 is TGCCGCGGGGGGGGCCAGGCGGGGGTTATCCAAGAGACCCAGTACTTC. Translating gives CRGGGQAGVIQETQYF.